This is a list of T cell receptor beta chains from one sample in a study of blood T cell repertoires in COVID-19. Sequenced by immunoSEQ multiplex PCR; TCRdb stores in-frame clones only, minus some. The profile covers approximately 76,000 clones, with over 70% appearing a single time and roughly 10% taken by the ten largest. The sequenced material came from peripheral blood. All receptors come from a man in his fifties or sixties with acute or convalescent COVID-19. CDR3s include the opening cysteine and the closing phenylalanine or tryptophan. A D gene is named only where the DNA matches it firmly. A clone size is listed for some rows: how often the clone was seen (once, few, many), or a class if it is expanded.

clone size: .; J gene: TRBJ2-7; V gene: TRBV6-5; D gene: TRBD1; CDR3 protein: CASSYSGGLTYEQYF; CDR3 DNA: TGTGCCAGCAGTTACTCAGGGGGCCTGACCTACGAGCAGTACTTC
clone size: .; J gene: TRBJ1-2; V gene: TRBV5-6; D gene: .; CDR3 protein: CASSDSGTPDGYTF; CDR3 DNA: TGTGCCAGCAGCGACTCCGGGACACCGGATGGCTACACCTTC
clone size: once; J gene: TRBJ1-1; V gene: TRBV7-6; D gene: .; CDR3 protein: CASSEVYGRLGTEAFF; CDR3 DNA: TGTGCCAGCAGCGAGGTCTACGGCCGGCTGGGCACTGAAGCTTTCTTT
clone size: .; J gene: TRBJ2-7; V gene: TRBV24-1; D gene: .; CDR3 protein: CATSGGTRSYEQYF; CDR3 DNA: TGTGCCACCAGTGGAGGAACTCGGTCATACGAGCAGTACTTC
clone size: .; J gene: TRBJ2-5; V gene: TRBV9; D gene: TRBD2; CDR3 protein: CASSGGTSGLETQYF; CDR3 DNA: TGTGCCAGCAGCGGTGGGACTAGCGGTTTAGAGACCCAGTACTTC
clone size: .; J gene: TRBJ1-1; V gene: TRBV9; D gene: .; CDR3 protein: CASSVGSGTEAFF; CDR3 DNA: TGTGCCAGCAGCGTAGGTTCGGGCACTGAAGCTTTCTTT
clone size: .; J gene: TRBJ2-3; V gene: TRBV19; D gene: TRBD2; CDR3 protein: CASTKTSGSTDTQYF; CDR3 DNA: TGTGCCAGTACCAAGACTAGCGGGAGCACAGATACGCAGTATTTT
clone size: few; J gene: TRBJ2-1; V gene: TRBV19; D gene: TRBD2; CDR3 protein: CASSIDSSGSSYNEQFF; CDR3 DNA: TGTGCCAGTAGTATAGACTCTAGCGGAAGCTCCTACAATGAGCAGTTCTTC
clone size: .; J gene: TRBJ1-2; V gene: TRBV18; D gene: TRBD1; CDR3 protein: CASSTDRVYGYTF; CDR3 DNA: TGTGCCAGCTCAACGGACAGGGTCTATGGCTACACCTTC
clone size: .; J gene: TRBJ2-7; V gene: TRBV29-1; D gene: .; CDR3 protein: CSVERSGTYEQYF; CDR3 DNA: TGCAGCGTTGAAAGGTCAGGGACCTACGAGCAGTACTTC
clone size: .; J gene: TRBJ2-2; V gene: TRBV6-2/TRBV6-3; D gene: TRBD1; CDR3 protein: CASSGTGVLAVDTGELFF; CDR3 DNA: TGTGCCAGCAGTGGGACAGGGGTACTAGCGGTCGACACCGGGGAGCTGTTTTTT
clone size: few; J gene: TRBJ1-1; V gene: TRBV12-3/TRBV12-4; D gene: .; CDR3 protein: CASSFGGNTEAFF; CDR3 DNA: TGTGCCAGCAGTTTCGGCGGGAACACTGAAGCTTTCTTT
clone size: .; J gene: TRBJ1-5; V gene: TRBV27; D gene: .; CDR3 protein: CASSLESGQPQHF; CDR3 DNA: TGTGCCAGCAGTCTTGAAAGCGGTCAGCCCCAGCATTTT
clone size: .; J gene: TRBJ2-3; V gene: TRBV5-1; D gene: TRBD2; CDR3 protein: CASSKDGGSTDTQYF; CDR3 DNA: TGCGCCAGCAGCAAGGACGGGGGGTCCACAGATACGCAGTATTTT
clone size: once; J gene: TRBJ2-3; V gene: TRBV10-1; D gene: .; CDR3 protein: CASSDRTTSTDTQYF; CDR3 DNA: TGCGCCAGCAGTGATAGGACAACTAGCACAGATACGCAGTATTTT
clone size: once; J gene: TRBJ2-1; V gene: TRBV28; D gene: .; CDR3 protein: CASSLTSGLRNEQFF; CDR3 DNA: TGTGCCAGCAGTCTTACCTCCGGATTGAGGAATGAGCAGTTCTTC
clone size: .; J gene: TRBJ2-7; V gene: TRBV28; D gene: TRBD2; CDR3 protein: CASTLAGTSGRLSYEQYF; CDR3 DNA: TGTGCCAGCACCCTAGCCGGGACTAGCGGGCGCCTTTCCTACGAGCAGTACTTC
clone size: .; J gene: TRBJ2-1; V gene: TRBV5-4; D gene: .; CDR3 protein: CASSPTGGLHEQFF; CDR3 DNA: TGTGCCAGCAGCCCCACTGGGGGGTTACATGAGCAGTTCTTC
clone size: .; J gene: TRBJ1-4; V gene: TRBV30; D gene: .; CDR3 protein: CAWTTTGGLGEKLFF; CDR3 DNA: TGTGCCTGGACGACGACCGGAGGACTTGGTGAAAAACTGTTTTTT
clone size: .; J gene: TRBJ1-2; V gene: TRBV7-2; D gene: .; CDR3 protein: CASSFYRLGDYGYTF; CDR3 DNA: TGTGCCAGCAGCTTCTATCGGCTAGGGGACTATGGCTACACCTTC
clone size: .; J gene: TRBJ2-1; V gene: TRBV24-1; D gene: TRBD2; CDR3 protein: CATSDPLAGVGYNEQFF; CDR3 DNA: TGTGCCACCAGTGATCCTCTAGCGGGAGTAGGCTACAATGAGCAGTTCTTC
clone size: .; J gene: TRBJ1-2; V gene: TRBV25-1; D gene: TRBD1; CDR3 protein: CASSDPGTGLGYTF; CDR3 DNA: TGTGCCAGCAGTGATCCCGGGACAGGGCTTGGCTACACCTTC
clone size: .; J gene: TRBJ1-2; V gene: TRBV6-5; D gene: .; CDR3 protein: CASSEEVFGSGYTF; CDR3 DNA: TGTGCCAGCAGCGAGGAGGTATTTGGAAGCGGCTACACCTTC
clone size: .; J gene: TRBJ2-1; V gene: TRBV10-2; D gene: TRBD1; CDR3 protein: CASRATGGNEQFF; CDR3 DNA: TGCGCCAGCAGGGCTACAGGGGGTAATGAGCAGTTCTTC
clone size: .; J gene: TRBJ2-7; V gene: TRBV7-2; D gene: .; CDR3 protein: CASSPAGAGFTYEQYF; CDR3 DNA: TGTGCCAGCAGCCCCGCGGGGGCGGGATTCACCTACGAGCAGTACTTC
clone size: .; J gene: TRBJ1-2; V gene: TRBV4-2; D gene: .; CDR3 protein: CASSQDPSDSGYTF; CDR3 DNA: TGTGCCAGCAGCCAAGATCCCTCCGACTCTGGCTACACCTTC
clone size: few; J gene: TRBJ1-5; V gene: TRBV19; D gene: .; CDR3 protein: CASSTKTWTDDYSNQPQHF; CDR3 DNA: TGTGCCAGTAGTACTAAAACATGGACAGACGATTATAGCAATCAGCCCCAGCATTTT
clone size: .; J gene: TRBJ1-2; V gene: TRBV9; D gene: .; CDR3 protein: CASSPDSYGYTF; CDR3 DNA: TGTGCCAGCAGCCCGGACAGCTATGGCTACACCTTC
clone size: .; J gene: TRBJ2-7; V gene: TRBV3-1/TRBV3-2; D gene: .; CDR3 protein: CASSRILGASYEQYF; CDR3 DNA: TGTGCCAGCAGCCGGATCTTAGGGGCATCCTACGAGCAGTACTTC
clone size: few; J gene: TRBJ2-7; V gene: TRBV5-1; D gene: TRBD1; CDR3 protein: CASSLTGTAYEQYF; CDR3 DNA: TGCGCCAGCAGCTTGACCGGGACAGCCTACGAGCAGTACTTC
clone size: few; J gene: TRBJ1-6; V gene: TRBV10-2; D gene: TRBD1; CDR3 protein: CASSATTGKDSPLHF; CDR3 DNA: TGCGCCAGCAGTGCTACGACAGGGAAAGACTCACCCCTCCACTTT
clone size: few; J gene: TRBJ1-3; V gene: TRBV6-5; D gene: .; CDR3 protein: CASSWTVIHF; CDR3 DNA: TGTGCCAGCAGTTGGACAGTGATACATTTT
clone size: .; J gene: TRBJ1-6; V gene: TRBV28; D gene: .; CDR3 protein: CASSLPTWGGLSSPLHF; CDR3 DNA: TGTGCCAGCAGTCTCCCCACCTGGGGAGGGCTTAGTTCACCCCTCCACTTT
clone size: .; J gene: TRBJ2-7; V gene: TRBV7-9; D gene: .; CDR3 protein: CASSLVDGTYEQYF; CDR3 DNA: TGTGCCAGCAGCTTAGTAGACGGGACCTACGAGCAGTACTTC
clone size: .; J gene: TRBJ2-1; V gene: TRBV7-3; D gene: TRBD2; CDR3 protein: CASSGLVNNEQFF; CDR3 DNA: TGTGCCAGTTCGGGACTAGTGAACAATGAGCAGTTCTTC
clone size: .; J gene: TRBJ2-3; V gene: TRBV7-2; D gene: .; CDR3 protein: CASSLDSGPGVTQYF; CDR3 DNA: TGTGCCAGCAGCTTAGACTCCGGCCCCGGAGTTACGCAGTATTTT
clone size: .; J gene: TRBJ1-2; V gene: TRBV6-5; D gene: .; CDR3 protein: CASSYRGNWDGYTF; CDR3 DNA: TGTGCCAGCAGTTACCGCGGAAACTGGGATGGCTACACCTTC
clone size: .; J gene: TRBJ1-5; V gene: TRBV28; D gene: .; CDR3 protein: CASSLVATGQPQHF; CDR3 DNA: TGTGCCAGCAGTTTAGTGGCCACGGGGCAGCCCCAGCATTTT
clone size: .; J gene: TRBJ1-6; V gene: TRBV7-9; D gene: .; CDR3 protein: CASSTRQNSPLHF; CDR3 DNA: TGTGCCAGCAGCACCCGACAGAATTCACCCCTCCACTTT